The clone carrying this T cell receptor (beta chain) has ten or more counts. The data derive from a study of T-cell reconstitution after alpha-beta-depleted transplantation in children. The library targeted TCRbeta and was prepared with unique molecular identifiers. TCRdb used MiXCR to reprocess the PCR reads, holding one entry per CDR3 protein. The table shows about 360,000 distinct CDR3 sequences, with 10% to 15% occurring only once. This CDR3 has 11 residues. V was shortened by 4 bases and J by 6 bases, with 9 bases between the two germline ends. Germline V gene data show CDR1 as DFQATT and CDR2 as SNEGSKA (reference sequence).

This TCR came from a human donor who donated a stem cell graft to a child with Fanconi anemia. The material was PBMCs, obtained from the stem cell graft. The V and J genes are TRBV20-1 and TRBJ2-5, with TRBD2 as a possible D gene (5 bases). CDR3 sequence reads: CSATDSQTQYF. CDR3 bases: TGCAGTGCTACGGACTCCCAGACCCAGTACTTC.